This T cell receptor (beta chain) was profiled in a study of control samples from healthy donors and cancer patients. TCRdb's table, derived via immunoSEQ multiplex PCR, lists solely in-frame clones and lacks some. The profile shows some 95,000 clones, roughly 92% of them singletons. CDR3 size: 17 residues. The germline gives CDR1 SGHRS, CDR2 YFSETQ. V lost 0 bases and J lost 11, with 23 bases in between. The genes are TRBV5-1 and TRBJ1-4, with D unclear. The receptor was derived from a human donor in good health. The donor label of this sample is uncertain. Material: blood. DNA for the CDR3: TGCGCCAGCAGCTTGGAGCAGCTGATGCGTCCTCCGGGGAAACTGTTTTTT. Protein product: CASSLEQLMRPPGKLFF.